Below are 21 T cell receptor beta chains sequenced from a single sample in a study of T cells in Graves' hyperthyroidism and ophthalmopathy. What was amplified from RNA transcripts were TCR beta CDR3 regions. Initially, a first-round RT-PCR of the TCR CDR3 employed the HTBI primer set. TCRdb reprocessed the multiplex PCR reads via MiXCR and lists one record per CDR3 protein. The sample records about 360,000 distinct CDR3 sequences, less than 15% being singletons. Sequencing was carried out using blood. These receptors came from a woman between 18 and 29 years old with Graves' hyperthyroidism.

The table lists this clonotype with many counts. The rearrangement joins TRBV7-9 to TRBJ2-1; weak D call: TRBD2 (6 bases). Germline V gene lookup returns CDR1 SEHNR and CDR2 FQNEAQ (reference sequence). CDR3 length: 12 residues. The V end was cut by 4 bases, the J end by 12 bases, with 13 bases between. Here the CDR3 DNA reads TGTGCCAGCAGCTCGGGAGCGGGTTGGCAGTTCTTC. This gives the protein CASSSGAGWQFF.

This clonotype was counted many times. This chain joins TRBV3-1 and TRBJ2-5; no reliable D call. The length of the CDR3 is 16 residues. Trimming took off 1 base at V and 0 bases at J, with 12 bases between the two ends. Germline assignment: CDR1 LGHDT and CDR2 YNNKEL (reference sequence). In nucleotides, the CDR3 is TGTGCCAGCAGCCAAGCCTTCCCCCCTTACCAAGAGACCCAGTACTTC. Encoded protein: CASSQAFPPYQETQYF.

The J gene is TRBJ2-3, the V gene TRBV28; TRBD2 matches 10 bases. The CDR3 has 17 amino acids. Germline-derived CDR1 and CDR2 are MDHEN and SYDVKM. V shed 10 bases and J 8 bases; nucleotides not matched to a gene: 21. The CDR3 loop is CATPEGELAGVSGTQYF. In DNA, the CDR3 is TGTGCCACCCCCGAAGGGGAGCTAGCGGGAGTTTCCGGTACGCAGTATTTT. The complete variable domain, with remaining parts taken from reference TRBV28 and TRBJ2-3, reads DVKVTQSSRYLVKRTGEKVFLECVQDMDHENMFWYRQDPGLGLRLIYFSYDVKMKEKGDIPEGYSVSREKKERFSLILESASTNQTSMYLCATPEGELAGVSGTQYFGPGTRLTVL.

This clonotype was counted ten times or more. J is TRBJ2-2 and V is TRBV24-1; D perhaps matches TRBD1 (5 bases). The germline V and J ends were trimmed by 0 bases and 5 bases, with 15 bases remaining between them. The CDR3 consists of 17 residues. CDR1 is KGHDR, CDR2 SFDVKD, per germline. The chain's CDR3 is CATSDLGAGVGTGELFF. Here the CDR3 DNA reads TGTGCCACCAGTGATTTGGGGGCAGGCGTTGGGACCGGGGAGCTGTTTTTT.

As for this clonotype: A much bigger clone sits one base away, suggesting this may be a read error. The chain combines TRBV5-1 with TRBJ2-3; no clear D. V lost 0 bases and J lost 2, with 7 bases in between. CDR3 length: 14 amino acids. Per the germline V gene, CDR1 is SGHRS and CDR2 is YFSETQ. CDR3 nucleotide sequence: TGCGCCAGCAGCTTGGACGACCCCACAGATACGCAGTATTTT. This encodes CASSLDDPTDTQYF.

This clonotype was counted many times. This sequence joins TRBV6-5 and TRBJ2-3; 9 bases are a match to TRBD1. The CDR3 contains 17 residues. Trimming removed 0 bases from V and 1 base from J; junction bases left unmatched: 5. The germline V gene encodes CDR1 MNHEY and CDR2 SVGAGI. The CDR3 DNA reads as TGTGCCAGCAGTTACTCGAGGAGGACAGGGGGCACAGATACGCAGTATTTT. It specifies CASSYSRRTGGTDTQYF.

The gene calls are TRBV14 and TRBJ1-1; D is unresolved. Germline assignment: CDR1 SGHDN and CDR2 FVKESK. The CDR3 has 12 amino acids. V was shortened by 8 bases and J by 4 bases, with 11 bases between the two germline ends. In DNA, the CDR3 is TGTGCCAGCGCCATGTGGAGCACTGAAGCTTTCTTT. Its protein is CASAMWSTEAFF.

This clonotype was seen many times. This sequence joins TRBV6-1 and TRBJ2-7; maybe TRBD2 (6 bases). Trimming left V 1 base short and J 3 bases short, with 13 bases between. The germline gives CDR1 MNHNS, CDR2 SASEGT. CDR3 size: 15 residues. CDR3 loop: CASSEVHSGDYEQYF. DNA of the CDR3: TGTGCCAGCAGTGAAGTGCACTCGGGGGACTACGAGCAGTACTTC.

This chain joins TRBV10-3 and TRBJ2-3; D is uncertain. The CDR3 loop spans 14 amino acids. The V gene lost 10 bases and the J gene lost 1 base, with 15 bases spanning the gap. CDR1 is ENHRY and CDR2 is SYGVKD in the germline V gene. CDR3 nucleotide sequence: TGTGCCACCCGGACCCCATCTGGCACAGATACGCAGTATTTT. As protein: CATRTPSGTDTQYF.

This clonotype was counted only a few times. The gene calls are TRBV19 and TRBJ1-1; D unclear. Germline assignment: CDR1 LNHDA and CDR2 SQIVND (reference sequence). The CDR3 is made up of 15 amino acids. V lost 4 bases and J lost 1, with 13 bases in between. The CDR3 is CASSTPYGENTEAFF. The CDR3, as DNA: TGTGCCAGTAGTACCCCCTATGGAGAGAACACTGAAGCTTTCTTT.

This clonotype was detected ten times or more. The chain joins TRBV28 to TRBJ1-4; perhaps TRBD1 as D (6 bases). Germline lookup yields CDR1 MDHEN and CDR2 SYDVKM. The CDR3 has 17 amino acids. Trimming removed 5 bases at V and 8 bases at J, with 24 bases between. In nucleotides, the CDR3 is TGTGCCAGCAGTGACCTGCGTACAGGGTTTGAGGGCGAAAAACTGTTTTTT. Translation gives CASSDLRTGFEGEKLFF.

This clonotype was observed many times. V and J are TRBV11-2 and TRBJ2-2, with 10 bases aligning to TRBD1. CDR3 length equals 15 residues. The germline V gene encodes CDR1 SGHAT and CDR2 FQNNGV. J was trimmed by 4 bases and V by 2 bases; bases with no gene match: 1. DNA for the CDR3: TGTGCCAGCAGCTTAAGGACAGGGGGCACCGGGGAGCTGTTTTTT. Translated, it gives CASSLRTGGTGELFF.

This clonotype was seen only a few times. V and J are TRBV25-1 and TRBJ2-5; TRBD2 matches 12 bases. The CDR3 spans 14 residues. CDR1 and CDR2 from the germline V gene are MGHDK and SYGVNS. Trimming at V came to 5 bases and at J to 5 bases, leaving 3 bases not matched to a gene. The CDR3 loop reads CASSRLAGDETQYF. CDR3 nucleotides: TGTGCCAGCAGTCGACTAGCGGGAGACGAGACCCAGTACTTC.

This clonotype was detected many times. The rearrangement uses TRBV5-1 and TRBJ1-1; D is undetermined. There are 12 residues in the CDR3. Germline CDR1 and CDR2: SGHRS and YFSETQ. V lost 2 bases, J lost 6 bases, and 8 bases lay in between. CDR3 DNA: TGCGCCAGCAGCTTCGATTTAGCTGAAGCTTTCTTT. It specifies CASSFDLAEAFF.

Ten or more counts support this clonotype. The DNA of the CDR3 is TGTGCCAGCAGTTTCCAGGGGGCAATGAACACTGAAGCTTTCTTT. Translated, it gives CASSFQGAMNTEAFF. The chain combines TRBV6-5 with TRBJ1-1, with TRBD1 matching over 8 bases. CDR1 is MNHEY, CDR2 SVGAGI, per germline. The CDR3 is made up of 15 amino acids. Germline trimming cut 4 bases from V and 0 bases from J; bases unmatched to any gene: 4.

The chain couples TRBV5-8 to TRBJ1-5; D gene ambiguous. Germline V gene data show CDR1 as SGHTS and CDR2 as YDEGEE. Trimming removed 4 bases from V and 0 bases from J, with 11 bases in between. This CDR3 comprises 15 residues. The CDR3 is CASSVMSYSNQPQHF. The CDR3 region has the DNA TGTGCCAGCAGCGTGATGAGTTATAGCAATCAGCCCCAGCATTTT.

The sample holds many counts of this clonotype. The chain carries TRBV12-3 or TRBV12-4 and TRBJ2-7, with TRBD1 as a possible D gene (6 bases). Trimming took 6 bases from V and 3 from J, leaving 30 bases between them. The CDR3 spans 19 residues. The CDR3 region has the DNA TGTGCCAGCAGATGTCCCTACTCTGCACCGGGACATTGGGGCTACGAGCAGTACTTC. This encodes CASRCPYSAPGHWGYEQYF.

This clonotype was observed many times. This chain links TRBV6-8 with TRBJ1-1; perhaps TRBD1 as D (5 bases). Germline CDR1 and CDR2: MNHGY and SAAAGT. The CDR3 has 14 amino acids. Trimming took 7 bases from V and 5 from J, leaving 17 bases between them. The CDR3 DNA sequence: TGTGCCAGCACTAGGGATCCAGAGGGGACTGAAGCTTTCTTT. Its translation: CASTRDPEGTEAFF.

V usage is TRBV5-1 and J usage is TRBJ1-1, with 7 bases fitting TRBD1. The germline CDR1 and CDR2 sequences are SGHRS and YFSETQ. V shed 4 bases and J 11 bases; nucleotides not matched to a gene: 17. CDR3 size: 15 residues. CDR3 sequence reads: CASSAGWEGAPPAFF. DNA of the CDR3: TGCGCCAGCAGCGCCGGGTGGGAGGGGGCTCCTCCGGCTTTCTTT.

This clonotype was counted at least ten times. V gene TRBV20-1 combines with J gene TRBJ1-2, with 10 bases aligning to TRBD1. V gave up 4 bases and J gave up 7 bases; unmatched junction bases: 3. Germline lookup yields CDR1 DFQATT and CDR2 SNEGSKA (reference sequence). This CDR3 is built from 12 residues. CDR3 region: CSATGQGSGYTF. The CDR3 nucleotides are TGCAGTGCTACGGGACAGGGGTCTGGCTACACCTTC.

This clonotype was counted at least ten times. V and J are TRBV5-1 and TRBJ2-1; TRBD2 agrees at 12 bases. With 4 bases clipped from V and 7 bases from J, the junction kept 6 bases outside the gene matches. Germline V lookup: CDR1 SGHRS, CDR2 YFSETQ. This CDR3 is built from 15 residues. CDR3 sequence reads: CASSQGLAGRNEQFF. The CDR3 region has the DNA TGCGCCAGCAGCCAAGGACTAGCGGGGAGAAATGAGCAGTTCTTC.